This T cell receptor (beta chain) was obtained from a study of shared clonotypes between healthy human individuals (dated by TCRdb to between 2020 and 2021). Background for the entire study: Two women and three men aged 18 to 49 years were included in the cohort. Per donor, three plates each were used for CD4 naive and CD4 memory, two for CD8 naive, and one for CD8 memory. To estimate repertoire size and how much clonotypes are shared between individuals, the study performed deep sequencing of blood TCR repertoires from roughly five healthy adults. To increase sequencing depth and limit assay-specific biases, different laboratories used diverse techniques to prepare libraries and sequence TCR repertoires. Per donor, leukapheresis produced somewhere between about 0.8 and 9 billion PBMCs. Points the paper makes about the study in general: Across a few donors, roughly 5% of naive CD4, roughly 3.5% of naive CD8, approximately 2.5% of memory CD4, and about 0.4% of memory CD8 clonotypes were shared. Larger estimated clonotype richness was generally found for naive subsets than for memory subsets. Pairwise subsampling led to the expectation that sequencing depth would affect the degree of clonotype sharing among donors. Sampling was restricted to blood, and TCR repertoires in tissues likely differ from the TCR repertoires found in blood. Clonotypes shared by all four sorted-subset donors showed higher generation probabilities than non-shared clonotypes. Incomplete sequencing was indicated by rarefaction of sorted-subset datasets, despite the large sequencing depth. The genetic and exposure-history diversity represented was limited by the small number of donors.

The donors were healthy, HIV-negative adults who had no recently reported acute infections or vaccinations. All donors were Caucasian adults living in Nashville, Tennessee, USA. CD4+ T cells were enriched through magnetic negative selection, after which naive cells were positively selected on CD45RA and the remaining negative fraction served as the memory subset. Blood was obtained by leukapheresis, after which PBMCs were separated by Ficoll-Histopaque density gradient centrifugation and cryopreserved in liquid nitrogen vapor phase. Analytical flow cytometry was used to check the purity and quantity of every magnetically sorted T cell population. Each sorted fraction had its genomic DNA isolated and then quantified by UV absorbance on a Nanodrop 2000c. Using the deep immunoSEQ assay, multiplex PCR amplified TCR CDR3 regions from genomic DNA. Extracted genomic DNA from each cell subset was distributed evenly across all wells of several immunoSEQ 96-well plates, and each plate was treated as a replicate. For sorted subsets, each replicate PCR was loaded with 150 to 250 ng genomic DNA, equivalent to about 30,000 T cell genomes. Purified libraries were measured with a Qubit 3.0 fluorometer, size-checked on a Bioanalyzer 2100, and measured again with the KAPA Library Quantification kit. Every immunoSEQ 96-well plate was sequenced on a dedicated single-read 150-cycle Illumina NextSeq 550 flow cell. Per the source publication's procedure: Because the immunoSEQ output held only junctional sequences and lacked quality scores, the filtering could not match the filtering applied to full-length reads. Sequences were annotated with PyIR, a Python wrapper for IgBLAST v1.9, using IMGT germline references to assign V/J genes and CDR3. Any read was removed if the V/J assignment was weak (E-value above 1e-6), the CDR3 was missing, or the read contained stop codons, out-of-frame junctions, or ambiguous translated residues. V3J clonotypes were defined by identical inferred V gene, J gene, and CDR3 amino acid sequence. To compute the percentage overlap between repertoires, the number of shared unique clonotypes was divided by the size of the smaller repertoire. Richness of each repertoire was evaluated using RTK rarefaction, the Chao1 estimator, and Recon v2.1 estimates of unobserved clonotypes. Generation probabilities for all TCRbeta clonotypes obtained by the gDNA method from a handful of donors were computed using OLGA. TCRdb's version of the immuneACCESS table is confined to in-frame rearrangements and falls short of the full clone set. An unresolved V gene accounts for under half of the shortfall where checked; the remainder is of unknown origin. V and J calls and clone size are as listed in that table; D and trimming were resolved from the DNA. This sample is represented by about 2,500,000 clones; 90% to 95% of them were singletons. Together, the top ten hold over 0.12% of the sample.

Inclusive of the bounding cysteine and phenylalanine, the CDR3 is 12 residues long. Only the CDR3 region is kept as DNA, spanning 36 bases read in frame from base 1. Deletion took 6 bases off V and 8 bases off J, with a span of 13 bases between the germline ends. CDR1 and CDR2 (MNHNS, SASEGT) derive from the germline V gene. On this clone: Which antigen it targets is not known. Nothing much larger sits one base from this clone, and base qualities are not available.

The chain is made from TRBV6-1 and TRBJ1-2, with the D gene too uncertain to name. The receptor comes from a man in his late teens or twenties in good health. The specimen was naive CD4+ T cells sorted from blood. The label giving this sample's cell subset or site can be read as: CD45RA+ positively selected. The sequence in DNA is TGTGCCAGCAGCGGGGTAGGGAAGGGCTACACCTTC. This codes for CASSGVGKGYTF.